This TCR beta chain was profiled in a study of blood T cells in healthy people across ages. The CDR3 is made up of 14 amino acids. CDR1 is DFQATT and CDR2 is SNEGSKA in the germline V gene (reference sequence). The junction had 7 bases not matched to a gene; V was cut back by 3 bases and J by 6 bases. Next came a second PCR, run for about 6 to 11 cycles, which used a sample-barcoded 5' primer along with a J-beta primer mix. TCRdb called the 5' RACE reads again in MiXCR, with one record for every CDR3 protein. The sample shows fewer than 800,000 distinct CDR3 sequences, about 32% of them seen only once. This clonotype was seen at least ten times. What it binds is not known. Findings and caveats of the study: Age advanced and TCR beta diversity per million T cells fell, roughly linearly. Estimated diversity, derived from one million T cells, was regarded as an underestimate.

This clonotype was sampled from a woman aged 80 or over in good health. The sequencing sample was made of blood. V is TRBV20-1 and J is TRBJ1-4, with TRBD1 matching over 7 bases. The CDR3: CSASLRGGDEKLFF. The DNA of the CDR3 is TGCAGTGCTAGTTTAAGAGGGGGCGATGAAAAACTGTTTTTT.